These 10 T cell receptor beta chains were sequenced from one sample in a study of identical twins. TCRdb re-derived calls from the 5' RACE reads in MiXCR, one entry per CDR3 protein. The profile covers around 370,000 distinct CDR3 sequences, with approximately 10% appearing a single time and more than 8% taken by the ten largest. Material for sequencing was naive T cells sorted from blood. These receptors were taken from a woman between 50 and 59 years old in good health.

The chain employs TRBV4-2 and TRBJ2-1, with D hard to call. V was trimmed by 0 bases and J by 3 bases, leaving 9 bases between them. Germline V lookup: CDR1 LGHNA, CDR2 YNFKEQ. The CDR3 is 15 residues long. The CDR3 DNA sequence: TGTGCCAGCAGCCAAGATGTGTCTAGCTACAATGAGCAGTTCTTC. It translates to CASSQDVSSYNEQFF.

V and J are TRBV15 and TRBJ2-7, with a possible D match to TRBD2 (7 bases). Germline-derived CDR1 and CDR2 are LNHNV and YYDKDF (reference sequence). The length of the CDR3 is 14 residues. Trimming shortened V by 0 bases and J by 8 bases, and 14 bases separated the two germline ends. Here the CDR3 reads CATSREAGARQQYF. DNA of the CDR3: TGTGCCACCAGCAGAGAGGCGGGGGCCAGACAGCAGTACTTC.

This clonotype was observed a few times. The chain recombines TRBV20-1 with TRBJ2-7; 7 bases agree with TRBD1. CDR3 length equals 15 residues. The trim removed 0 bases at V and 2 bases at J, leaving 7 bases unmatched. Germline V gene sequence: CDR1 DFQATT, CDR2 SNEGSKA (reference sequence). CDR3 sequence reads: CSARDPRGRPYEQYV. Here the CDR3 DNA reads TGCAGTGCTAGAGATCCCAGGGGGAGACCCTACGAGCAGTACGTC.

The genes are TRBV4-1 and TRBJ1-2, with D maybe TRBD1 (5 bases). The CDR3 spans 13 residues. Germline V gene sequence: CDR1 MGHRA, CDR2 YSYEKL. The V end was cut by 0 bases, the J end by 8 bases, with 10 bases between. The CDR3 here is CASSQENRLGYTF. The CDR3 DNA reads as TGCGCCAGCAGCCAAGAAAACAGGCTCGGCTACACCTTC.

Here the CDR3 reads CASSYGTSGSHEQYF. DNA of the CDR3: TGCGCCAGCAGCTACGGGACTAGCGGGAGTCACGAGCAGTACTTC. The rearrangement joins TRBV5-1 to TRBJ2-7; 14 bases are shared with TRBD2. V trimming: 3 bases; J trimming: 5 bases; junction bases outside the gene matches: 4. The CDR3 extends over 15 amino acids. Germline CDR1 reads SGHRS; CDR2 reads YFSETQ.

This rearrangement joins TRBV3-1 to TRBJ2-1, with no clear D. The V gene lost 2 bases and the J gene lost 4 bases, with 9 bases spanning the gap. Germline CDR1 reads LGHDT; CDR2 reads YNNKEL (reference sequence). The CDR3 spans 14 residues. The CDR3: CASSQPGGYNEQFF. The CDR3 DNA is TGTGCCAGCAGCCAACCAGGTGGATACAATGAGCAGTTCTTC.

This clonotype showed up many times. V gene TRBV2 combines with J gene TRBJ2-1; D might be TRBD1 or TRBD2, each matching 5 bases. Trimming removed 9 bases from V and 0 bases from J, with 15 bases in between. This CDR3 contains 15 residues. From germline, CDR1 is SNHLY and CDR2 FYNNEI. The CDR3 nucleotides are TGTGCCAGGCTGGGTGCGAGGGGCTCCTACAATGAGCAGTTCTTC. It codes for CARLGARGSYNEQFF.

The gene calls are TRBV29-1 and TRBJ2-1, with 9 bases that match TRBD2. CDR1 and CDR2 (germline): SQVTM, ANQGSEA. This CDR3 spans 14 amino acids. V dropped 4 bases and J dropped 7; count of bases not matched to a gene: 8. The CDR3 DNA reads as TGCAGCGTTGTGGGGGCGGGAGGGGTGAATGAGCAGTTCTTC. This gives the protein CSVVGAGGVNEQFF.

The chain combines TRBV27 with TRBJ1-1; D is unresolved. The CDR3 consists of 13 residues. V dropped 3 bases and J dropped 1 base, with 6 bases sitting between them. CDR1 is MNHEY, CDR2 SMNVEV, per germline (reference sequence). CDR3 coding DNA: TGTGCCAGCAGTTTTGCCCCGAACACTGAAGCTTTCTTT. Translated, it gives CASSFAPNTEAFF.

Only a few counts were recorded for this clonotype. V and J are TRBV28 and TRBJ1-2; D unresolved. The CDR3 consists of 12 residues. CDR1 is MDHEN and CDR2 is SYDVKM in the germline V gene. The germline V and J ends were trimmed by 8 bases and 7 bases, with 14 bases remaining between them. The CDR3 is CASRTSSAGYTF. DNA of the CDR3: TGTGCCAGCCGGACCTCCAGTGCTGGCTACACCTTC.